These 17 T cell receptor beta chains share one sample of origin, sequenced in a study of blood T cell repertoires in COVID-19 (dated by TCRdb to the early 2020s). Receptor libraries were prepared by the immunoSEQ multiplex PCR assay. The clones in this table, taken by TCRdb from immuneACCESS, are in-frame only. Not every clone is retained; where verified, under half of the shortfall comes from an unresolved V gene, and the cause of the rest is unknown. Counted in this sample were around 370,000 clones; 85% to 90% of them appeared once. The ten largest clonotypes hold over 6% of the sample. The specimen was peripheral blood. The receptors were gathered from a woman in her 50s with COVID-19, enrolled during active disease.

This chain uses TRBV7-9 with TRBJ2-7; D unclear. Trimming took 5 bases from V and 3 from J, leaving 5 bases between them. Germline values: CDR1 SEHNR, CDR2 FQNEAQ (reference sequence). This CDR3 is built from 11 residues. CDR3 protein: CASSPSYEQYF. CDR3 coding DNA: TGTGCCAGCAGCCCTAGCTACGAGCAGTACTTC. Together with reference TRBV7-9 and TRBJ2-7, the CDR3 gives the full variable domain: DTGVSQNPRHKITKRGQNVTFRCDPISEHNRLYWYRQTLGQGPEFLTYFQNEAQLEKSRLLSDRFSAERPKGSFSTLEIQRTEQGDSAMYLCASSPSYEQYFGPGTRLTVT.

This sequence joins TRBV12-5 and TRBJ2-7; D is perhaps TRBD2 (6 bases). The germline V gene encodes CDR1 LGHNT and CDR2 FRNRAP. This CDR3 is 13 amino acids long. V was shortened by 7 bases and J by 3 bases, with 13 bases between the two germline ends. DNA of the CDR3: TGTGCTAGTGTATATAGCGGAGACTACGAGCAGTACTTC. Its protein is CASVYSGDYEQYF.

The gene calls are TRBV3-1 (or the pseudogene TRBV3-2) and TRBJ2-3, with 12 bases aligning to TRBD2. The V segment lost 4 bases and the J segment 2 bases; nucleotides outside the gene matches: 10. CDR1 is LGHDT and CDR2 is YNNKEL in the germline V gene (reference sequence). CDR3 length: 18 residues. The CDR3 nucleotides read TGTGCCAGCAGCCTGCGACTAGCGGGAGCCGGGAACACAGATACGCAGTATTTT. Translation gives CASSLRLAGAGNTDTQYF.

The chain couples TRBV11-3 to TRBJ2-2; D uncertain. Trimming removed 3 bases at V and 1 base at J, with 12 bases between. The germline V gene has CDR1 SGHNT and CDR2 YENEEA. The CDR3 has 16 amino acids. Written as DNA, the CDR3 is TGTGCCAGCAGCTTTGTGCTAGTCCTGAACACCGGGGAGCTGTTTTTT. This gives the protein CASSFVLVLNTGELFF.

The chain joins TRBV5-4 to TRBJ2-3; a possible D gene is TRBD1 (5 bases). This CDR3 region has 15 residues. Trimming shortened V by 2 bases and J by 2 bases, and 12 bases separated the two germline ends. Germline V CDR1 and CDR2: SGHNT, YYREEE (reference sequence). The CDR3 DNA is TGTGCCAGCAGCTTTCAAGGGGTGGACACAGATACGCAGTATTTT. The encoded protein is CASSFQGVDTDTQYF.

V and J are TRBV14 and TRBJ2-7; 11 bases are a match to TRBD2. Per germline, CDR1 SGHDN and CDR2 FVKESK. Trimming took 1 base from V and 1 from J; bases not matched to a gene: 9. This CDR3 spans 18 amino acids. The CDR3 region is CASSQVGTSGSISYEQYF. Written as DNA, the CDR3 is TGTGCCAGCAGCCAAGTAGGCACTAGCGGGAGCATTTCCTACGAGCAGTACTTC.

The rearrangement joins TRBV7-9 to TRBJ2-1; TRBD1 matches 7 bases. This CDR3 is built from 14 residues. CDR1 and CDR2 (germline): SEHNR, FQNEAQ (reference sequence). J lost 8 bases, V lost 0 bases, and 4 bases had no gene match. The CDR3 DNA is TGTGCCAGCAGCTTAGCGACAGGGTGGGATGAGCAGTTCTTC. This gives the protein CASSLATGWDEQFF. Variable domain in full (rest from reference TRBV7-9 and TRBJ2-1): DTGVSQNPRHKITKRGQNVTFRCDPISEHNRLYWYRQTLGQGPEFLTYFQNEAQLEKSRLLSDRFSAERPKGSFSTLEIQRTEQGDSAMYLCASSLATGWDEQFFGPGTRLTVL.

The chain carries TRBV4-3 and TRBJ2-1; the match to TRBD2 covers 11 bases. V trimming: 1 base; J trimming: 10 bases; junction bases outside the gene matches: 9. This CDR3 comprises 16 residues. From germline, CDR1 is LGHNA and CDR2 YSLEER. The CDR3 protein is CASSQVSSGRTGEQFF. The CDR3 region has the DNA TGCGCCAGCAGCCAAGTATCTAGCGGGAGGACAGGGGAGCAGTTCTTC.

V gene TRBV6-5 combines with J gene TRBJ2-2; 7 positions agree with TRBD1. This CDR3 is built from 15 residues. The V gene end was trimmed by 5 bases and the J gene end by 6 bases; junction bases not matched to a gene: 9. The V gene's germline CDR1 is MNHEY and CDR2 SVGAGI. The CDR3 bases are TGTGCCAGCAGTAAGAGACAGGGCGTCGCCGGGGAGCTGTTTTTT. It translates to CASSKRQGVAGELFF.

This chain links TRBV6-5 with TRBJ1-2, with TRBD1 identical over 8 bases. The CDR3 extends over 14 amino acids. The J segment lost 4 bases and the V segment lost 5 bases, leaving 6 bases of the junction unmatched. Germline loops: CDR1 MNHEY, CDR2 SVGAGI. This CDR3 reads CASSRTGSLYGYTF. CDR3 sequence (DNA): TGTGCCAGCAGTCGGACAGGGAGCCTCTATGGCTACACCTTC.

The V gene is TRBV30, the J gene TRBJ2-3; TRBD2 matches at 7 bases. The CDR3 extends over 16 amino acids. Per the germline V gene, CDR1 is GTSNPN and CDR2 is SVGIG (reference sequence). V was pared by 3 bases and J by 3 bases, with 12 bases of the junction left unmatched. Written as DNA, the CDR3 is TGTGCCTGGAGCCCTAGCGGTCGGAGGGTTACAGATACGCAGTATTTT. Amino acids: CAWSPSGRRVTDTQYF. The full variable domain, rest sourced from reference TRBV30 and TRBJ2-3, is SQTIHQWPATLVQPVGSPLSLECTVEGTSNPNLYWYRQAAGRGLQLLFYSVGIGQISSEVPQNLSASRPQDRQFILSSKKLLLSDSGFYLCAWSPSGRRVTDTQYFGPGTRLTVL.

For this clone: This specimen includes other DNA sequences encoding the same CDR3. V usage is TRBV5-1 and J usage is TRBJ2-7; 7 bases fit TRBD2. This CDR3 has 13 amino acids. CDR1 and CDR2 from the germline V gene are SGHRS and YFSETQ. V gave up 0 bases and J gave up 4 bases; unmatched junction bases: 1. Here the CDR3 DNA reads TGCGCCAGCAGCTTGGTGGGGGGGTACGAGCAGTACTTC. This codes for CASSLVGGYEQYF.

This sequence joins TRBV5-4 and TRBJ1-1; D gene unclear. The CDR3 loop spans 12 amino acids. V was trimmed by 4 bases and J by 4 bases, leaving 8 bases between them. Germline V CDR1 and CDR2: SGHNT, YYREEE (reference sequence). In DNA, the CDR3 is TGTGCCAGCAGCGCTACCGGCACTGAAGCTTTCTTT. The encoded protein is CASSATGTEAFF.

This clone was observed a single time. This chain joins TRBV7-2 and TRBJ2-3; the D gene is possibly TRBD1 (5 bases). Germline V gene sequence: CDR1 SGHTA, CDR2 FQGNSA. Deletions cut 2 bases from V and 4 bases from J, with 13 bases between. The CDR3 contains 15 residues. The CDR3 sequence is CASSLKGAWADTQYF. The DNA of the CDR3 is TGTGCCAGCAGCTTAAAAGGGGCGTGGGCAGATACGCAGTATTTT.

V and J are TRBV30 and TRBJ2-1; D might be TRBD1 (5 bases). V was shortened by 5 bases and J by 7 bases, with 15 bases between the two germline ends. The CDR3 contains 13 residues. Germline V gene lookup returns CDR1 GTSNPN and CDR2 SVGIG (reference sequence). The CDR3 reads CAWYYQGENEQFF. The CDR3 coding sequence is TGTGCCTGGTACTACCAAGGGGAAAATGAGCAGTTCTTC. Supplemented by reference TRBV30 and TRBJ2-1, the full variable domain reads SQTIHQWPATLVQPVGSPLSLECTVEGTSNPNLYWYRQAAGRGLQLLFYSVGIGQISSEVPQNLSASRPQDRQFILSSKKLLLSDSGFYLCAWYYQGENEQFFGPGTRLTVL.

The rearrangement joins TRBV6-2 or TRBV6-3 to TRBJ1-1, with 8 bases matching TRBD1. The V segment lost 0 bases and the J segment 6 bases; nucleotides outside the gene matches: 3. Looked up from germline, CDR1 is MNHEY and CDR2 is SVGEGT. The CDR3 is made up of 14 amino acids. CDR3: CASSYSGQGAEAFF. In DNA form, the CDR3 reads TGTGCCAGCAGTTACTCCGGACAGGGCGCTGAAGCTTTCTTT.

In nucleotides, the CDR3 is TGTGCCAGCAGCCAGGAGGGGAGGGCTGAAGCTTTCTTT. As protein: CASSQEGRAEAFF. The gene calls are TRBV4-2 and TRBJ1-1; the D gene is possibly TRBD1 (5 bases). The CDR3 sequence is 13 residues long. V dropped 3 bases and J dropped 6 bases, with 11 bases sitting between them. The V gene's germline CDR1 is LGHNA and CDR2 YNFKEQ.